There are many counts of the clone carrying this T cell receptor beta chain. CDR3 size: 14 residues. V was shortened by 6 bases and J by 4 bases, with 13 bases between the two germline ends. The data derive from a study of T cells after yellow fever vaccination. TCRdb re-analysed the 5' RACE reads in MiXCR, keeping a single row per CDR3 protein. In the table there are 320,000 or so distinct CDR3 sequences, approximately 8% of which are singletons. This rearrangement joins TRBV12-3 or TRBV12-4 to TRBJ1-5; D remains unclear. Sample: PBMCs, taken more than 40 days after the first yellow fever vaccination. The clonotype originates from a man younger than 30 who received the YFV17D yellow fever vaccine. This CDR3 is CASSQSLGNQPQHF. In nucleotides, the CDR3 is TGTGCCAGCAGCCAGTCCCTGGGGAATCAGCCCCAGCATTTT.